These 19 T cell receptor beta chains were all obtained from the same sample, sequenced in a study of cytomegalovirus exposure and HLA in healthy donors. This PCR relied on a set of 60 Vbeta primers and 13 Jbeta primers. Method: immunoSEQ multiplex PCR; TCRdb's copy keeps in-frame clones and lacks some. The repertoire holds 150,000 to 200,000 clones, 70% to 90% seen once, with 1.5% to 2% in the top ten. Sequencing used PBMCs. All receptors derive from a woman under 30 in good health and CMV-seronegative.

The chain links TRBV9 to TRBJ2-7, with D maybe TRBD2 (5 bases). Trimming removed 5 bases at V and 3 bases at J, with 15 bases between. CDR1 SGDLS and CDR2 YYNGEE come from the germline V gene. This CDR3 is built from 14 residues. The CDR3 here is CASSPTLGVYEQYF. For the CDR3, the DNA is TGTGCCAGCAGTCCCACGTTGGGAGTCTACGAGCAGTACTTC.

The chain is built from TRBV5-1 and TRBJ2-6; D is perhaps TRBD1 (5 bases). Germline values: CDR1 SGHRS, CDR2 YFSETQ. The V end lost 4 bases, the J end lost 2 bases, and 16 bases lay between the germline ends. The CDR3 is 17 amino acids. CDR3 DNA sequence: TGCGCCAGCAGCCCCCGGAGCAGGGTAACTGGGGCCAACGTCCTGACTTTC. It translates to CASSPRSRVTGANVLTF.

V usage is TRBV7-8 and J usage is TRBJ2-1, with a tentative D call TRBD1 (6 bases). The CDR3 covers 13 residues. Between the trimmed V and J ends, which lost 5 bases and 15 bases, there was a span of 20 bases. Germline V gene data show CDR1 as SGHVS and CDR2 as FQNEAQ. The CDR3 here is CASSLGQPGGLFF. The CDR3 DNA reads as TGTGCCAGCAGCCTCGGACAGCCGGGCGGGTTGTTCTTC.

The gene calls are TRBV27 and TRBJ2-7; 10 positions match TRBD2. The V and J ends lost 3 bases and 2 bases, in that order; junction bases with no gene match: 4. The CDR3 consists of 15 residues. Germline V gives CDR1 MNHEY, CDR2 SMNVEV (reference sequence). Here the CDR3 reads CASSLGLAGAYEQYF. Here the CDR3 DNA reads TGTGCCAGCAGTTTGGGTCTAGCGGGGGCCTACGAGCAGTACTTC.

The chain couples TRBV5-1 to TRBJ2-7; 12 bases are a match to TRBD1. Germline V lookup: CDR1 SGHRS, CDR2 YFSETQ. The CDR3 has 16 residues. The trim removed 0 bases at V and 4 bases at J, leaving 5 bases unmatched. CDR3 amino acids: CASSLDRDRGRYEQYF. CDR3 nucleotides: TGCGCCAGCAGCTTGGACCGGGACAGGGGGCGGTACGAGCAGTACTTC.

The gene calls are TRBV6-6 and TRBJ2-5; TRBD2 is a possible D gene (5 bases). The J call may be faulty, since TRBJ2-7 better matches the DNA end. Germline V gene sequence: CDR1 MNHNY, CDR2 SVGAGI (reference sequence). The CDR3 loop spans 16 amino acids. In nucleotides, the CDR3 is TGTGCCAGCAGTTACCACCGACCGGGGATGGGCGACGAGCAGTACTTC. It codes for CASSYHRPGMGDEQYF.

This chain links TRBV28 with TRBJ2-7; maybe TRBD2 (5 bases). The V end was cut by 6 bases, the J end by 7 bases, with 22 bases between. Germline values: CDR1 MDHEN, CDR2 SYDVKM. The CDR3 covers 15 residues. This chain's CDR3 is CASRPAGGVVGEQYF. In DNA form, the CDR3 reads TGTGCCAGCAGACCCGCGGGCGGCGTGGTGGGAGAGCAGTACTTC.

The chain is built from TRBV19 and TRBJ2-5, with 8 nucleotides matching TRBD1. Germline-derived CDR1 and CDR2 are LNHDA and SQIVND (reference sequence). Germline trimming cut 6 bases from V and 5 bases from J; bases unmatched to any gene: 8. The CDR3 is 14 amino acids. Here the CDR3 reads CASSRTGIGETQYF. In DNA, the CDR3 is TGTGCCAGTAGCCGGACAGGGATCGGGGAGACCCAGTACTTC.

The chain joins TRBV11-2 to TRBJ2-7, with D maybe TRBD1 (6 bases). Trimming pared 5 bases from V and 4 bases from J, leaving 18 bases between. The CDR3 length is 15 residues. Germline V gene lookup returns CDR1 SGHAT and CDR2 FQNNGV. Written as DNA, the CDR3 is TGTGCCAGCAGCCCCTGGACAGCTCAGAATTACGAGCAGTACTTC. It is translated as CASSPWTAQNYEQYF.

This clone was found once. The chain recombines TRBV7-8 with TRBJ2-1; 7 positions agree with TRBD1. Trimming cost V 4 bases and J 0 bases; bases outside gene matches: 9. The germline V gene has CDR1 SGHVS and CDR2 FQNEAQ. The length of the CDR3 is 17 residues. CDR3 DNA sequence: TGTGCCAGCAGCTCCTACTCCAGGGGGAGCTCCTACAATGAGCAGTTCTTC. Translation: CASSSYSRGSSYNEQFF. The whole variable domain, filled in from reference TRBV7-8 and TRBJ2-1, reads GAGVSQSPRYKVAKRGQDVALRCDPISGHVSLFWYQQALGQGPEFLTYFQNEAQLDKSGLPSDRFFAERPEGSVSTLKIQRTQQEDSAVYLCASSSYSRGSSYNEQFFGPGTRLTVL.

A single count supports this clone. The chain recombines TRBV11-2 with TRBJ1-1; possible D gene TRBD1, 5 bases. Trimming stripped 3 bases from V and 1 base from J, with 9 bases between. The V gene's germline CDR1 is SGHAT and CDR2 FQNNGV. The CDR3 is 14 residues long. The CDR3 DNA reads as TGTGCCAGCAGCTTTAGACAGCAGAACACTGAAGCTTTCTTT. It specifies CASSFRQQNTEAFF.

The genes are TRBV5-4 and TRBJ1-1; D might be TRBD1 (5 bases). Germline CDR1 is SGHNT and CDR2 is YYREEE (reference sequence). The V end was cut by 1 base, the J end by 5 bases, with 15 bases between. The CDR3 contains 15 residues. DNA for the CDR3: TGTGCCAGCAGCTTGATACGGGGGGGGAAAACTGAAGCTTTCTTT. It codes for CASSLIRGGKTEAFF.

This clone appeared a single time. The V and J genes are TRBV19 and TRBJ2-5; maybe TRBD2 (6 bases). The CDR3 is made up of 14 amino acids. Looked up from germline, CDR1 is LNHDA and CDR2 is SQIVND (reference sequence). Trimming took off 4 bases at V and 5 bases at J, with 14 bases between the two ends. The CDR3 nucleotides are TGTGCCAGTAGTACCCTGACTAGAGGGGAGACCCAGTACTTC. It translates to CASSTLTRGETQYF.

The rearrangement links TRBV6-5 to TRBJ2-1; D might be TRBD2 (5 bases). V lost 2 bases, J lost 6 bases, and 8 bases lay in between. Germline V gene sequence: CDR1 MNHEY, CDR2 SVGAGI. This CDR3 spans 13 amino acids. The CDR3 is CASSYRGSNEQFF. The CDR3 DNA sequence: TGTGCCAGCAGTTACCGGGGAAGCAATGAGCAGTTCTTC.

The chain recombines TRBV5-1 with TRBJ2-2, with D perhaps TRBD2 (6 bases). V lost 3 bases and J 4 bases, leaving 16 bases between the germline ends. Per the germline V gene, CDR1 is SGHRS and CDR2 is YFSETQ. The CDR3 consists of 16 residues. CDR3 amino acids: CASSSGGSVSTGELFF. CDR3 DNA sequence: TGCGCCAGCAGCTCTGGGGGGAGCGTGAGCACCGGGGAGCTGTTTTTT. Supplemented by reference TRBV5-1 and TRBJ2-2, the full variable domain reads KAGVTQTPRYLIKTRGQQVTLSCSPISGHRSVSWYQQTPGQGLQFLFEYFSETQRNKGNFPGRFSGRQFSNSRSEMNVSTLELGDSALYLCASSSGGSVSTGELFFGEGSRLTVL.

The chain carries TRBV7-2 and TRBJ1-2; no reliable D call. CDR1 is SGHTA, CDR2 FQGNSA, per germline. The CDR3 contains 14 residues. Trimming shortened V by 7 bases and J by 0 bases, and 12 bases separated the two germline ends. The chain's CDR3 is CASTPGSSNYGYTF. The CDR3 DNA follows: TGTGCCAGCACCCCGGGGAGTTCTAACTATGGCTACACCTTC.

The rearrangement joins TRBV2 to TRBJ2-7; weak D call: TRBD1 (5 bases). Germline CDR1 and CDR2: SNHLY and FYNNEI. The CDR3 spans 12 residues. Trimming pared 6 bases from V and 4 bases from J, leaving 10 bases between. The CDR3 sequence is CASSPQGYEQYF. The CDR3 DNA reads as TGTGCCAGCAGCCCCCAGGGTTACGAGCAGTACTTC.

V is TRBV7-6 and J is TRBJ2-6; 9 positions agree with TRBD1. CDR3 length equals 16 residues. The germline gives CDR1 SGHVS, CDR2 FNYEAQ. V dropped 5 bases and J dropped 2; count of bases not matched to a gene: 4. The CDR3 region has the DNA TGTGCCAGCAGCCGGACAGGGGCCACTGGGGCCAACGTCCTGACTTTC. Its translation is CASSRTGATGANVLTF.

This chain uses TRBV1 with TRBJ2-3; TRBD2 was called by the table and not checked on the DNA. TRBV1 is reported as a pseudogene. This CDR3 is 18 amino acids long. DNA for the CDR3: TGCACCAGCAGCCAAGCCGGGACTAGCGGGAGGGCCATGGATACGCAGTATTTT. Its protein is CTSSQAGTSGRAMDTQYF.